These T cell receptor beta chains were read from a single sample in a study of T cell responses to AZD1222 COVID-19 vaccine. Using immunoSEQ multiplex PCR, the repertoire was profiled, and TCRdb retains in-frame clones only, with some absent. The table records some 120,000 clones, about 87% of them present only once. The material sequenced was peripheral blood, taken on day 0 of AZD1222 vaccination. Receptor source: an adult in good health. The CDR3 runs from the conserved cysteine through the conserved F or W. D genes are given only for firm matches.

CDR3: CASSLVGTSGGAREQYF
DNA: TGTGCCAGCAGCTTAGTAGGGACTAGCGGGGGGGCGAGGGAGCAGTACTTC
V: TRBV7-2
J: TRBJ2-7
D: TRBD2

CDR3: CASSSQGVDYEQYF
DNA: TGTGCCAGCAGCTCCCAGGGGGTAGATTACGAGCAGTACTTC
V: TRBV5-6
J: TRBJ2-7
D: TRBD1

CDR3: CASSGQDQSSYNEQFF
DNA: TGTGCCAGCAGTGGACAGGACCAGAGCTCCTACAATGAGCAGTTCTTC
V: TRBV27
J: TRBJ2-1
D: TRBD1

CDR3: CSARANNEQFF
DNA: TGCAGTGCTAGGGCTAACAATGAGCAGTTCTTC
V: TRBV20-1
J: TRBJ2-1
D: .

CDR3: CSLSLGTGYQPQHF
DNA: TGCAGCCTTTCCTTAGGTACAGGGTATCAGCCCCAGCATTTT
V: TRBV29-1
J: TRBJ1-5
D: .

CDR3: CASSLDLLGTVVRPQHF
DNA: TGTGCCAGCAGTTTGGATTTACTAGGGACGGTAGTGAGGCCCCAGCATTTT
V: TRBV28
J: TRBJ1-5
D: .

CDR3: CASSLEATGGDTQYF
DNA: TGTGCCAGCAGCTTAGAAGCTACCGGGGGGGATACGCAGTATTTT
V: TRBV7-6
J: TRBJ2-3
D: TRBD2

CDR3: CASSPSSDTQYF
DNA: TGTGCCAGCAGCCCTAGTTCAGATACGCAGTATTTT
V: TRBV13
J: TRBJ2-3
D: .

CDR3: CASRDLAGGWETQYF
DNA: TGTGCCAGCAGAGATCTAGCGGGGGGGTGGGAGACCCAGTACTTC
V: TRBV6-6
J: TRBJ2-5
D: TRBD2

CDR3: CASKRGREHGYTF
DNA: TGTGCCAGCAAGAGGGGCAGGGAACATGGCTACACCTTC
V: TRBV2
J: TRBJ1-2
D: .

CDR3: CASSIVRKSNYGYTF
DNA: TGTGCCAGTAGTATAGTTCGGAAATCTAACTATGGCTACACCTTC
V: TRBV19
J: TRBJ1-2
D: .

CDR3: CASSIIGRDAKLFF
DNA: TGTGCCAGTAGTATTATTGGTCGGGATGCAAAACTGTTTTTT
V: TRBV19
J: TRBJ1-4
D: .

CDR3: CASSLEGGRNYGYTF
DNA: TGTGCCAGCAGCTTGGAGGGGGGAAGGAACTATGGCTACACCTTC
V: TRBV5-6
J: TRBJ1-2
D: .

CDR3: CASSLMGLSNEKLFF
DNA: TGTGCCAGCAGCTTAATGGGCCTATCTAATGAAAAACTGTTTTTT
V: TRBV7-2
J: TRBJ1-4
D: .

CDR3: CASSLDHSYNSPLHF
DNA: TGTGCCAGCAGCCTAGACCACTCCTATAATTCACCCCTCCACTTT
V: TRBV7-3
J: TRBJ1-6
D: .

CDR3: CASAKGEGLDGYTF
DNA: TGTGCCAGCGCAAAGGGGGAGGGTTTAGACGGCTACACCTTC
V: TRBV28
J: TRBJ1-2
D: .